These 23 T cell receptor beta chains share one sample of origin, sequenced in a study of OX40 agonist ivuxolimab in advanced cancers. Some clones are missing from TCRdb's copy, which holds only in-frame ones; the method was immunoSEQ multiplex PCR. The sample has under 90,000 clones, roughly 88% seen once. The input for sequencing was CD4+ or CD8+ T cells sorted from blood, taken in a trial of the OX40 agonist ivuxolimab. Every receptor here comes from an adult with an advanced solid tumor such as melanoma, head and neck, liver or kidney cancer.

A single count supports this clone. The chain employs TRBV5-3 and TRBJ2-1; TRBD2 agrees at 7 bases. TRBV5-3 is flagged as an ORF with uncertain function. The CDR3 contains 16 residues. After removal of 4 bases from V and 5 bases from J, the junction contained 12 bases not matched to a gene. CDR3 amino acids: CARSPEAGNYHNEQFF. The CDR3 DNA reads TGTGCCAGAAGCCCTGAAGCGGGAAATTACCACAATGAGCAGTTCTTC.

The chain employs TRBV9 and TRBJ2-7; D gene uncertain. Germline V CDR1 and CDR2: SGDLS, YYNGEE. The CDR3 has 13 amino acids. V was shortened by 4 bases and J by 4 bases, with 12 bases between the two germline ends. The CDR3 spells CASSPRPLYEQYF. For the CDR3, the DNA is TGTGCCAGCAGCCCCAGACCTCTATACGAGCAGTACTTC. The full variable domain, its missing parts supplied by reference TRBV9 and TRBJ2-7, is DSGVTQTPKHLITATGQRVTLRCSPRSGDLSVYWYQQSLDQGLQFLIQYYNGEERAKGNILERFSAQQFPDLHSELNLSSLELGDSALYFCASSPRPLYEQYFGPGTRLTVT.

The sample holds one count of this clone. The rearrangement links TRBV18 to TRBJ2-7; D not certain. Germline V gives CDR1 KGHSH, CDR2 LQKENI. The CDR3 runs to 15 residues. V lost 2 bases and J 6 bases, leaving 17 bases between the germline ends. The CDR3 coding sequence is TGTGCCAGCTCACCATATTTTAACAAGGGCGGCGAGCAGTACTTC. This encodes CASSPYFNKGGEQYF.

J is TRBJ1-5 and V is TRBV29-1; D gene uncertain. This CDR3 comprises 13 residues. With 4 bases removed from V and 2 bases from J, the gap between germline ends came to 9 bases. Per the germline V gene, CDR1 is SQVTM and CDR2 is ANQGSEA. The CDR3 is CSVVGPGNQPQHF. The CDR3 DNA sequence: TGCAGCGTTGTTGGACCCGGCAATCAGCCCCAGCATTTT.

The rearrangement uses TRBV10-3 and TRBJ2-1; 8 bases align to TRBD1. The CDR3 length is 17 residues. With 3 bases clipped from V and 1 base from J, the junction kept 8 bases outside the gene matches. Germline CDR1 ENHRY, CDR2 SYGVKD. CDR3 nucleotides: TGTGCCATCAGTGATTATGGACAGGGCCGGTCCTACAATGAGCAGTTCTTC. Translation: CAISDYGQGRSYNEQFF.

This sequence joins TRBV29-1 and TRBJ2-5, with D perhaps matching TRBD1 or TRBD2 (7 bases each). Per the germline V gene, CDR1 is SQVTM and CDR2 is ANQGSEA. This CDR3 has 14 amino acids. V was cut by 7 bases and J by 5 bases, with 20 bases left in between. CDR3 in DNA: TGCAGCGCGCGACAACGACAGGGAGGGGAGACCCAGTACTTC. Amino acids: CSARQRQGGETQYF.

V usage is TRBV18 and J usage is TRBJ2-3; TRBD2 matches 13 bases. Germline lookup yields CDR1 KGHSH and CDR2 LQKENI. The trim removed 6 bases at V and 4 bases at J, leaving 4 bases unmatched. CDR3 size: 15 residues. The CDR3 is CASSPGLAGADTQYF. CDR3 DNA: TGTGCCAGCTCTCCCGGACTAGCGGGAGCAGATACGCAGTATTTT.

The chain combines TRBV7-2 with TRBJ2-5; D remains unclear. V lost 4 bases and J 5 bases, leaving 14 bases between the germline ends. The CDR3 covers 14 residues. Germline lookup yields CDR1 SGHTA and CDR2 FQGNSA. In DNA form, the CDR3 reads TGTGCCAGCAGCTCACGACTGGACGCGGAGACCCAGTACTTC. It encodes CASSSRLDAETQYF.

The chain uses TRBV18 and TRBJ1-2, with D maybe TRBD1 (5 bases). Germline CDR1 and CDR2: KGHSH and LQKENI. Trimming cost V 1 base and J 1 base, with 16 bases left between them. This CDR3 spans 17 amino acids. CDR3 in DNA: TGTGCCAGCTCACCACGAGGGGACCACTTATATAACTATGGCTACACCTTC. The encoded protein is CASSPRGDHLYNYGYTF.

CDR3 coding DNA: TGCGCCAGCAGCGGTACAGGGCAAGCTTTCTTT. This translates into CASSGTGQAFF. The chain combines TRBV5-1 with TRBJ1-1, with a weak D call TRBD1 (6 bases). Germline V gives CDR1 SGHRS, CDR2 YFSETQ. V was clipped by 4 bases and J by 9 bases, with 10 bases between them. The CDR3 is made up of 11 amino acids.

This chain uses TRBV4-2 with TRBJ2-4; maybe TRBD2 (6 bases). This CDR3 has 15 amino acids. Per germline, CDR1 LGHNA and CDR2 YNFKEQ. V was cut by 5 bases and J by 3 bases, with 14 bases left in between. In DNA, the CDR3 is TGTGCCAGCAGCGGAGGGGATTTCGGCAAAAACATTCAGTACTTC. Translated, it gives CASSGGDFGKNIQYF.

This clone has a handful of counts. The chain links TRBV7-9 to TRBJ2-7, with 10 positions matching TRBD1. V shed 4 bases, J shed 6 bases, and the junction held 6 bases outside the gene matches. This CDR3 spans 14 amino acids. Germline lookup yields CDR1 SEHNR and CDR2 FQNEAQ (reference sequence). This CDR3 is CASSWRDRGSEQYF. CDR3 sequence (DNA): TGTGCCAGCAGCTGGAGGGACAGGGGCTCCGAGCAGTACTTC.

The chain joins TRBV11-1 to TRBJ2-7; the match to TRBD2 covers 11 bases. J lost 5 bases, V lost 4 bases, and 7 bases had no gene match. Germline V CDR1 and CDR2: SGHAT, FQDESV (reference sequence). This CDR3 is built from 15 residues. CDR3 DNA: TGTGCCAGCAGCTCAGCTAGCGGGAGGCGGAACGAGCAGTACTTC. It encodes CASSSASGRRNEQYF.

The J gene is TRBJ2-2, the V gene TRBV5-1; D is undetermined. The CDR3 sequence is 14 residues long. The germline V and J ends were trimmed by 1 base and 6 bases, with 10 bases remaining between them. Germline V gene data show CDR1 as SGHRS and CDR2 as YFSETQ. CDR3 loop: CASSLSLGSGELFF. CDR3 DNA: TGCGCCAGCAGCTTGAGTTTGGGTTCCGGGGAGCTGTTTTTT.

This chain connects TRBV7-3 to TRBJ2-1, with D unclear. The V gene's germline CDR1 is SGHTA and CDR2 FQGTGA. This CDR3 region has 14 residues. V shed 2 bases and J shed 5 bases, with 10 bases lying between them. The CDR3 region is CASSLSSFNNEQFF. The CDR3 nucleotides read TGTGCCAGCAGCTTATCTTCCTTTAACAATGAGCAGTTCTTC.

V is TRBV10-3 and J is TRBJ1-4, with D possibly matching TRBD1 (6 bases). This CDR3 spans 13 amino acids. CDR1 and CDR2 (germline): ENHRY, SYGVKD. Trimming removed 6 bases at V and 8 bases at J, with 13 bases between. In nucleotides, the CDR3 is TGTGCCATCAGCCCAGGGGCGTGGGAAAAACTGTTTTTT. It yields the protein CAISPGAWEKLFF.

V usage is TRBV7-9 and J usage is TRBJ1-2; TRBD1 might be the D (6 bases). CDR1 is SEHNR, CDR2 FQNEAQ, per germline (reference sequence). Trimming left V 1 base short and J 8 bases short, with 20 bases between. This CDR3 has 16 amino acids. The CDR3 spells CASSLGQTGPSYGYTF. CDR3 coding DNA: TGTGCCAGCAGCTTAGGGCAGACAGGCCCGTCATACGGCTACACCTTC.

This clone was detected only a few times. The rearrangement uses TRBV9 and TRBJ2-1; tentatively, D is TRBD2 (6 bases). Germline values: CDR1 SGDLS, CDR2 YYNGEE. V was pared by 3 bases and J by 10 bases, with 14 bases between. This CDR3 has 13 residues. CDR3 sequence: CASSALASSEQFF. CDR3 DNA sequence: TGTGCCAGCAGCGCACTAGCAAGCTCGGAGCAGTTCTTC. The whole variable domain, remainder taken from reference TRBV9 and TRBJ2-1, is DSGVTQTPKHLITATGQRVTLRCSPRSGDLSVYWYQQSLDQGLQFLIQYYNGEERAKGNILERFSAQQFPDLHSELNLSSLELGDSALYFCASSALASSEQFFGPGTRLTVL.

This clone was observed a single time. The genes are TRBV5-7 and TRBJ2-1; a possible D gene is TRBD2 (5 bases). TRBV5-7 is designated an ORF whose function remains uncertain. The CDR3 consists of 11 residues. The ends were cut back, 1 base at V and 13 bases at J, with 9 bases in the middle. In nucleotides, the CDR3 is TGTGCCAGCAGCTTGTTGGGAGCCCAGTTCTTC. Its translation is CASSLLGAQFF.

This chain links TRBV12-5 with TRBJ1-2; D possibly corresponds to TRBD1 (6 bases). Germline lookup yields CDR1 LGHNT and CDR2 FRNRAP. This CDR3 has 15 amino acids. The V end lost 7 bases, the J end lost 0 bases, and 15 bases lay between the germline ends. The CDR3 sequence: CASAPGGRTNYGYTF. As DNA, the CDR3 is TGTGCTAGTGCCCCGGGGGGGCGAACTAACTATGGCTACACCTTC.

This clone has more than one count but fewer than ten. The same CDR3 arises from other DNA sequences in this sample as well. The chain uses TRBV19 and TRBJ2-3; D gene unclear. CDR1 is LNHDA and CDR2 is SQIVND in the germline V gene (reference sequence). There are 12 residues in the CDR3. Between the trimmed V and J ends, which lost 6 bases and 5 bases, there was a span of 9 bases. CDR3 protein: CASRLSGDTQYF. The DNA of the CDR3 is TGTGCCAGTAGACTATCGGGAGATACGCAGTATTTT.

CDR3 coding DNA: TGTGCCAGCAGTCCCACAGGTCTCTCCTACGAGCAGTACTTC. It codes for CASSPTGLSYEQYF. The rearrangement links TRBV6-1 to TRBJ2-7; D perhaps matches TRBD1 (5 bases). Germline assignment: CDR1 MNHNS and CDR2 SASEGT. This CDR3 region has 14 residues. Trimming left V 5 bases short and J 0 bases short, with 11 bases between.

This chain links TRBV7-3 with TRBJ2-3; D may be TRBD1 (5 bases). CDR3 size: 15 residues. The germline V gene has CDR1 SGHTA and CDR2 FQGTGA. Between the trimmed V and J ends, which lost 1 base and 3 bases, there was a span of 11 bases. This CDR3 reads CASSLSSGRTDTQYF. The CDR3 bases are TGTGCCAGCAGCTTAAGTTCAGGGCGAACAGATACGCAGTATTTT.